This T cell receptor (beta chain) was identified during a study of blood T cells in healthy people across ages. Study findings and constraints: Naive T cell percentage and TCR beta diversity correlated strongly.

V shed 6 bases and J 6 bases; nucleotides not matched to a gene: 8. The CDR3 loop spans 15 amino acids. Germline values: CDR1 MDHEN, CDR2 SYDVKM. As concerns this clonotype: The antigen is undetermined.

The use of a sample-barcoded 5' primer and a J-beta primer mix characterized a second PCR of about 7 to 12 cycles. TCRdb fed the 5' RACE reads into MiXCR, producing one record per CDR3 protein. Of roughly 1.7 million distinct CDR3 sequences listed, roughly a third are singletons. The receptor's source is a young woman in good health. The genes are TRBV28 and TRBJ2-7; TRBD2 matches 13 bases. Material: blood. The CDR3 reads CASSRTSGRVPEQYF. DNA of the CDR3: TGTGCCAGCAGCCGAACTAGCGGGAGGGTCCCCGAGCAGTACTTC.